This TCR beta chain stems from a study of PD-L1 blockade in urothelial cancer. Study as a whole: Patients' prior chemotherapy regimens numbered 0 to 3. Study-level results: Below-median pretreatment blood TCR clonality was associated with improved progression-free and overall survival.

The authors spiked synthetic TCR analog templates into each PCR. Generated by immunoSEQ multiplex PCR, the TCRdb table keeps only in-frame clones and is missing some. The table has 80,000 to 130,000 clones, roughly nine tenths seen once. The CDR3 loop spans 15 amino acids. Trimming took 2 bases from V and 1 from J, leaving 11 bases between them. Germline assignment: CDR1 KGHSH and CDR2 LQKENI. Comment on this clone: Its antigen is unknown.

The material was PBMCs, obtained around atezolizumab (anti-PD-L1) treatment. The receptor was isolated from a woman aged 80 or over with urothelial cancer. This chain connects TRBV18 to TRBJ1-1; unclear D gene. CDR3 sequence (DNA): TGTGCCAGCTCACCAAGGAACAGACAGAACACTGAAGCTTTCTTT. Encoded protein: CASSPRNRQNTEAFF. The variable domain in full, completed from reference TRBV18 and TRBJ1-1, reads NAGVMQNPRHLVRRRGQEARLRCSPMKGHSHVYWYRQLPEEGLKFMVYLQKENIIDESGMPKERFSAEFPKEGPSILRIQQVVRGDSAAYFCASSPRNRQNTEAFFGQGTRLTVV.